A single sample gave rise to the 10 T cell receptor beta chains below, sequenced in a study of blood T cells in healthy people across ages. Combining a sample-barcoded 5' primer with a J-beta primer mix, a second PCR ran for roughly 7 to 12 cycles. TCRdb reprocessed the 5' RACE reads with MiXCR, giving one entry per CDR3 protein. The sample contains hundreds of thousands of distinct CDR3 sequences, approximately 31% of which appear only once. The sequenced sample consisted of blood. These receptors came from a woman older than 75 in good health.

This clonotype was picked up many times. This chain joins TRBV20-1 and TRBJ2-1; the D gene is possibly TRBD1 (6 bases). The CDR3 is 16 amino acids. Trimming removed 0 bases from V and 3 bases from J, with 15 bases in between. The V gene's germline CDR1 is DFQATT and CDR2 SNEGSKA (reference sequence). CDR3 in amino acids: CSAREVGRGGYNEQFF. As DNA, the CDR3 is TGCAGTGCTAGAGAAGTGGGTAGAGGGGGCTACAATGAGCAGTTCTTC.

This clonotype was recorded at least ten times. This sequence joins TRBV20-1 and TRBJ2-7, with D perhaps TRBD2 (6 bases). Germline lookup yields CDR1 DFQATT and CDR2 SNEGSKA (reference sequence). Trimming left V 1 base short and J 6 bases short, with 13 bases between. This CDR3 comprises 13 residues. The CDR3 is CSARVAGRTEQYF. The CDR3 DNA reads TGCAGTGCTAGAGTTGCAGGGAGGACCGAGCAGTACTTC.

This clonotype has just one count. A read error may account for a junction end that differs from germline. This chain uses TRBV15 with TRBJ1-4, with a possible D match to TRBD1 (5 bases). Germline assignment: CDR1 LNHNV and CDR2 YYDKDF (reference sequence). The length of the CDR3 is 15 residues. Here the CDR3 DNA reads TGTGCCACCAGCAGAGCCAGCAGGGCTAATGAAAAACCGTTTTTT. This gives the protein CATSRASRANEKPFF.

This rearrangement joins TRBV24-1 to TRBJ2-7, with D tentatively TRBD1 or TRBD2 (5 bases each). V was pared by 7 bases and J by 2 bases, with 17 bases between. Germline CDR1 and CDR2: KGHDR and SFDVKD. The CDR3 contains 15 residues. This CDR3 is CATSEAGAAPYEQYF. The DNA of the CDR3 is TGTGCCACCAGCGAGGCCGGGGCGGCCCCCTACGAGCAGTACTTC.

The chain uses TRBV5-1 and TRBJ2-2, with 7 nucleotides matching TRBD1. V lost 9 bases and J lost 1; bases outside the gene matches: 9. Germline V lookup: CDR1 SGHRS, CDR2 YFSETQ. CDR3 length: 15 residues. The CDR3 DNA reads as TGCGCCAACATTCCCGGGACAGTGAACACCGGGGAGCTGTTTTTT. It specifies CANIPGTVNTGELFF.

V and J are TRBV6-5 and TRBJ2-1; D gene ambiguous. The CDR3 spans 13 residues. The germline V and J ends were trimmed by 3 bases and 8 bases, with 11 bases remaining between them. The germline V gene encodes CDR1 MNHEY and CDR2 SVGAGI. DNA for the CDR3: TGTGCCAGCAGTTATCCAGGTACACATGAGCAGTTCTTC. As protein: CASSYPGTHEQFF.

The CDR3 protein is CASGQQYEQYF. The CDR3 DNA is TGTGCCTCCGGACAGCAGTACGAGCAGTACTTC. The rearrangement joins TRBV30 to TRBJ2-4; D is perhaps TRBD1 (6 bases). The DNA end favors TRBJ2-7, so the J call may be wrong. This CDR3 is 11 amino acids long. Germline V CDR1 and CDR2: GTSNPN, SVGIG (reference sequence).

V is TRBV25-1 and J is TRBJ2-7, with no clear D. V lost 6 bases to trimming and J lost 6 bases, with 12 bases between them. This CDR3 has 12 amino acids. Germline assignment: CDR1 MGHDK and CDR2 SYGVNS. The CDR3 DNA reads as TGTGCCAGCAGCTTACTGCTACGCGAGCAGTACTTC. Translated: CASSLLLREQYF.

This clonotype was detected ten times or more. The CDR3 sequence: CATSRDPISGGKYF. Here the CDR3 DNA reads TGTGCCACCAGCAGAGATCCGATCAGCGGGGGCAAGTATTTT. This rearrangement joins TRBV15 to TRBJ2-3; 8 nucleotides align to TRBD2. The CDR3 sequence is 14 residues long. Germline lookup yields CDR1 LNHNV and CDR2 YYDKDF (reference sequence). V dropped 0 bases and J dropped 13; count of bases not matched to a gene: 9.

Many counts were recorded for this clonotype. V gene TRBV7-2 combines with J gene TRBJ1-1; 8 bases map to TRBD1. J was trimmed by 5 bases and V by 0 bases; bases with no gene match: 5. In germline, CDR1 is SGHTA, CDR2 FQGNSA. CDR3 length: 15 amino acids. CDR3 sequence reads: CASSLAAGQGTEAFF. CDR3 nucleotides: TGTGCCAGCAGCTTAGCCGCTGGACAGGGTACTGAAGCTTTCTTT.